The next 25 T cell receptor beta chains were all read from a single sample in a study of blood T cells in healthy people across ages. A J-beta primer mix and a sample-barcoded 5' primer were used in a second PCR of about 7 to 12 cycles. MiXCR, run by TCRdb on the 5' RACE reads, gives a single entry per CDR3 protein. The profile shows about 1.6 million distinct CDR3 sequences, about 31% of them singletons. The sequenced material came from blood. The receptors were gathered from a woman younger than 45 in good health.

CDR3 residues: CASSLWEGDGYTF. The CDR3 nucleotides read TGTGCCAGCAGCTTATGGGAGGGTGATGGCTACACCTTC. This chain uses TRBV7-6 with TRBJ1-2; no clear D. This CDR3 region has 13 residues. Germline V gene data show CDR1 as SGHVS and CDR2 as FNYEAQ. V lost 2 bases to trimming and J lost 6 bases, with 10 bases between them.

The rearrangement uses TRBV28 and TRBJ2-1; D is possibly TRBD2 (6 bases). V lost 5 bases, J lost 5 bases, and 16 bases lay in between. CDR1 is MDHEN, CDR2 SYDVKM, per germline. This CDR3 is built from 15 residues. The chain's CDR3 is CASSDYGTLNNEQFF. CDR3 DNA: TGTGCCAGCAGTGATTACGGGACTCTAAACAATGAGCAGTTCTTC.

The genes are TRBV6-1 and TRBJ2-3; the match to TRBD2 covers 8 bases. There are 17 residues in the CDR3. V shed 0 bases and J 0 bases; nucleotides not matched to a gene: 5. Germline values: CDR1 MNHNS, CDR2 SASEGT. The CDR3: CASSEALSGGSTDTQYF. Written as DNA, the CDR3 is TGTGCCAGCAGTGAAGCGCTAAGCGGGGGCAGCACAGATACGCAGTATTTT.

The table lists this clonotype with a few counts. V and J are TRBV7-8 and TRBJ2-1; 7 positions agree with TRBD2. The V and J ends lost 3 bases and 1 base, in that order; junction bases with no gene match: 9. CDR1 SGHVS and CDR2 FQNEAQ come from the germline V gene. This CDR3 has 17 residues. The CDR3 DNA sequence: TGTGCCAGCAGCTTCGGCGGGGGTCCCGGGTCCTACAATGAGCAGTTCTTC. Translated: CASSFGGGPGSYNEQFF.

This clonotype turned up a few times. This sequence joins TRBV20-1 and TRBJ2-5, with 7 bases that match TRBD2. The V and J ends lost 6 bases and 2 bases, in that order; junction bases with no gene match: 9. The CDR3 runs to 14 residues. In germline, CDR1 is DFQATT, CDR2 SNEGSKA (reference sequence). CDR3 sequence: CSAGRAGVQETQYF. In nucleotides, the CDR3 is TGCAGTGCGGGTAGGGCGGGGGTTCAAGAGACCCAGTACTTC.

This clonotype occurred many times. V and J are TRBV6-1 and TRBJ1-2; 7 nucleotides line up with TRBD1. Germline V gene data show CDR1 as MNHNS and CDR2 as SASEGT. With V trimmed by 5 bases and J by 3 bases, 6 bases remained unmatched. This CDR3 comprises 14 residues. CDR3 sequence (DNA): TGTGCCAGCAGTCCACAGGGGTTCGACTATGGCTACACCTTC. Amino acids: CASSPQGFDYGYTF.

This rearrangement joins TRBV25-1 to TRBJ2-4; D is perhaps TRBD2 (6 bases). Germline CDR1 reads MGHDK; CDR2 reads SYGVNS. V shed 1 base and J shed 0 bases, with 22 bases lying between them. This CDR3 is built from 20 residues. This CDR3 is CASSEWLKGRGLLAKNIQYF. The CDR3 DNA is TGTGCCAGCAGTGAATGGTTGAAGGGTAGGGGACTTTTAGCCAAAAACATTCAGTACTTC.

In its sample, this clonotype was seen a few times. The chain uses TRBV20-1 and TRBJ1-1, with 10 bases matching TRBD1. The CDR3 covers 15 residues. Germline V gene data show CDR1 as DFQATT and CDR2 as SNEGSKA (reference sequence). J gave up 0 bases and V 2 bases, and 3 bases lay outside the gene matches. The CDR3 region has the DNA TGCAGTGCTAGACGGGACAGGGGTATGAACACTGAAGCTTTCTTT. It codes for CSARRDRGMNTEAFF.

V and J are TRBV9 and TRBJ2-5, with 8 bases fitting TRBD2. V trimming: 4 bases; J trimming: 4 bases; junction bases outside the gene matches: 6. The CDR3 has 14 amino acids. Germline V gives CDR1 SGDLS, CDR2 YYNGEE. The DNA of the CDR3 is TGTGCCAGCAGCTCCGCGGGAGGCAGAGAGACCCAGTACTTC. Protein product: CASSSAGGRETQYF.

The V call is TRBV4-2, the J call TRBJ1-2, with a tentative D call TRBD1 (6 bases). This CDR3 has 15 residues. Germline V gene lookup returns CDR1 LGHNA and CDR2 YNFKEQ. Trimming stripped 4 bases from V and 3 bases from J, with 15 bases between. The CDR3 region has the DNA TGTGCCAGCAGCCCCCTACAGGGAGGGGACTATGGCTACACCTTC. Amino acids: CASSPLQGGDYGYTF.

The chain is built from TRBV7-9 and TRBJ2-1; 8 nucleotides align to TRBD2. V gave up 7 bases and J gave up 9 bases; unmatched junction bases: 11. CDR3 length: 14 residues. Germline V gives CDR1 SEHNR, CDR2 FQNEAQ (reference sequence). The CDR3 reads CASKAGGALGEQFF. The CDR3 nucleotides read TGTGCCAGCAAAGCCGGGGGGGCTCTCGGTGAGCAGTTCTTC.

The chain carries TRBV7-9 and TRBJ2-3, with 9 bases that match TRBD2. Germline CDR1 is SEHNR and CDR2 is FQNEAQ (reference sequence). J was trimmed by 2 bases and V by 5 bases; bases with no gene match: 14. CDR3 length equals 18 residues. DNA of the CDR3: TGTGCCAGCAGCCCCCTGGCGGGGGGCGGGGGGGCCACAGATACGCAGTATTTT. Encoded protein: CASSPLAGGGGATDTQYF.

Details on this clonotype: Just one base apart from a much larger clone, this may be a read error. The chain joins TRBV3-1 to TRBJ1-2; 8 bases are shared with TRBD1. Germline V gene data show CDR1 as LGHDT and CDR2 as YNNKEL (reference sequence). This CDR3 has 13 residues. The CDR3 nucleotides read TGTACCAGCAGCCAAGCAGGGGGCCAAGGCTACACCTTC. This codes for CTSSQAGGQGYTF.

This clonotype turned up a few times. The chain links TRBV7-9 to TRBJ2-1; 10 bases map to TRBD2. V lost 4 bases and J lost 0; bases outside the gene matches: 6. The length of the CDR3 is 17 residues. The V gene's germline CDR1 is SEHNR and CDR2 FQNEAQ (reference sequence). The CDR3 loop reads CASSSGLAISSYNEQFF. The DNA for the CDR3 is TGTGCCAGCAGCTCGGGACTAGCGATAAGCTCCTACAATGAGCAGTTCTTC.

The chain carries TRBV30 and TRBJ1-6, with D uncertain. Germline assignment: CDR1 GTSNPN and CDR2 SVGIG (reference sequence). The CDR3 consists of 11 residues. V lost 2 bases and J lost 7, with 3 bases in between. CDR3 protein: CAWSRNSPLHF. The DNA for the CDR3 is TGTGCCTGGAGTCGGAATTCACCCCTCCACTTT.

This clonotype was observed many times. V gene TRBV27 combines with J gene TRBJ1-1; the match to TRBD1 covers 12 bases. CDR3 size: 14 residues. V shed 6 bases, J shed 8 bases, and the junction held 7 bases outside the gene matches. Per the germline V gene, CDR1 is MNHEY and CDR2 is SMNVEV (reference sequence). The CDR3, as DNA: TGTGCCAGCAGGAGGGACAGGGGGCAACCAGAAGCTTTCTTT. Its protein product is CASRRDRGQPEAFF.

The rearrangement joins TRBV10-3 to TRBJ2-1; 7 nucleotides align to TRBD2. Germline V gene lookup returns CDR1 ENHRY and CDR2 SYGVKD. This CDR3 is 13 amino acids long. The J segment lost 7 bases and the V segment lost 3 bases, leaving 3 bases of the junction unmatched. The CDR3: CAISDLAANEQFF. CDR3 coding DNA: TGTGCCATCAGTGACCTAGCGGCAAATGAGCAGTTCTTC.

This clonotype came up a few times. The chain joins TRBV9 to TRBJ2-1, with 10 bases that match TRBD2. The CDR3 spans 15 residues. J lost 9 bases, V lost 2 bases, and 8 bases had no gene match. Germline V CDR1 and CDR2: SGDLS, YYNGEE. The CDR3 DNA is TGTGCCAGCAGCGTCGGGACTAGCGTCTATAGTGAGCAGTTCTTC. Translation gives CASSVGTSVYSEQFF. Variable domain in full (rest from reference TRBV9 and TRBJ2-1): DSGVTQTPKHLITATGQRVTLRCSPRSGDLSVYWYQQSLDQGLQFLIQYYNGEERAKGNILERFSAQQFPDLHSELNLSSLELGDSALYFCASSVGTSVYSEQFFGPGTRLTVL.

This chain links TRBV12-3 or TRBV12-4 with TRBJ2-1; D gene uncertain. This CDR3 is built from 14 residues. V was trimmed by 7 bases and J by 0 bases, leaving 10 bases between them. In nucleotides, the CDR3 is TGTGCCAGCACCGTGGATCCCTCCTACAATGAGCAGTTCTTC. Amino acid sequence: CASTVDPSYNEQFF.

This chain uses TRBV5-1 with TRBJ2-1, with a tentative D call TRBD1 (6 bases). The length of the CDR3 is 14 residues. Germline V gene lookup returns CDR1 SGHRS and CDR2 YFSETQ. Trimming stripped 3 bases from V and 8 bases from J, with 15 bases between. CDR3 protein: CASSSDRRRDEQFF. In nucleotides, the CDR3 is TGCGCCAGCAGCTCCGACAGGAGGCGTGATGAGCAGTTCTTC.

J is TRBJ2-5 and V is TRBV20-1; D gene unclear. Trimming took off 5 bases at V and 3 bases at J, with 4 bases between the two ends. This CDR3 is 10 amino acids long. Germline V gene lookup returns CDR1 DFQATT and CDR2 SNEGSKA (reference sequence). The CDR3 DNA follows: TGCAGTGCTTATAAAGAGACCCAGTACTTC. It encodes CSAYKETQYF.

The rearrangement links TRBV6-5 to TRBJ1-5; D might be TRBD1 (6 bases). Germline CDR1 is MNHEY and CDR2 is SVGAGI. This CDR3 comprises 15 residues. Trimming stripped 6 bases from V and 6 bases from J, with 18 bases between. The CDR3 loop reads CASSLRGAGVQPQHF. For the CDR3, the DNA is TGTGCCAGCAGCCTGCGGGGGGCAGGGGTTCAGCCCCAGCATTTT.

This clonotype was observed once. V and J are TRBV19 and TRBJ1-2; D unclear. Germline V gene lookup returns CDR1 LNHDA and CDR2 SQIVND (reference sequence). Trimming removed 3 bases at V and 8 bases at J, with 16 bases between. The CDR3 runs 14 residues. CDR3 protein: CASSMDGELGGYTF. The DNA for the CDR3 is TGTGCCAGTAGTATGGACGGGGAGCTAGGCGGCTACACCTTC.

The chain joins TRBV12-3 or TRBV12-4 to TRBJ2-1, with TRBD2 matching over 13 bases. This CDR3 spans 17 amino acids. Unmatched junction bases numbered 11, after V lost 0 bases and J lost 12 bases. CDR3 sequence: CASSLARLAGGRGVQFF. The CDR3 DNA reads TGTGCCAGCAGTTTAGCTCGACTAGCGGGGGGCCGGGGAGTGCAGTTCTTC.

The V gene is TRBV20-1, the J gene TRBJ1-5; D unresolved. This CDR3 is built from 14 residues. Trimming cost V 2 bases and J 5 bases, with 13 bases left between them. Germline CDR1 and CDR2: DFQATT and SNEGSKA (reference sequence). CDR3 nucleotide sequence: TGCAGTGCTAGAAAAGGTGGAGTGGATCAGCCCCAGCATTTT. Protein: CSARKGGVDQPQHF.